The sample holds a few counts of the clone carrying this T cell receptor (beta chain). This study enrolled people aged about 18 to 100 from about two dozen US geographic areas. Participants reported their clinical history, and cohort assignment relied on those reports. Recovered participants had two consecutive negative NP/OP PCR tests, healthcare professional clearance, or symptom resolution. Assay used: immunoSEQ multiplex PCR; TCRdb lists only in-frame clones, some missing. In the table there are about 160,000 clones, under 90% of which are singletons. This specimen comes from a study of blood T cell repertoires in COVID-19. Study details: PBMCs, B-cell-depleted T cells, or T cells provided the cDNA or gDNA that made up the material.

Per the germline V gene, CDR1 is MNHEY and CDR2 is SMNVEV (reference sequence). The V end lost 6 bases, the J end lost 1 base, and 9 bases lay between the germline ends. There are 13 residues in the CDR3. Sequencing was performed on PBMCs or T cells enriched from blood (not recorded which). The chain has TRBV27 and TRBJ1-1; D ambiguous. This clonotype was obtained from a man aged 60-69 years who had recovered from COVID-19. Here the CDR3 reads CASRLRGNTEAFF. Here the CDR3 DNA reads TGTGCCAGCAGACTCAGAGGGAACACTGAAGCTTTCTTT.